These T cell receptor beta chains were read from a single sample in a study of blood T cell repertoires in COVID-19. Libraries were prepared by immunoSEQ multiplex PCR; TCRdb keeps only in-frame clonotypes and omits some of them. The data contain under 200,000 clones, 80% to 85% of them seen just once; the ten biggest clones take up 10% to 15%. Sequencing was carried out using PBMCs or T cells enriched from blood (not recorded which). The receptors stem from a woman aged 60-75 years who had recovered from COVID-19. Each CDR3 is given with its conserved first and last residue. Each record gives: D gene, clone size, J gene, V gene, CDR3 protein. A D gene is named only where the DNA matches it firmly. Clone size, where shown, is once, few, many, or a class for clones that have expanded.

>NA|NA|TRBJ2-5|TRBV18
CASSPYRQGSPETQYF
>TRBD1|NA|TRBJ1-2|TRBV15
CATSTGQGALGYGYTF
>TRBD1|NA|TRBJ2-1|TRBV5-1
CASSIGQVDEQFF
>NA|NA|TRBJ2-3|TRBV5-1
CASSLFGGSTDTQYF
>NA|few|TRBJ1-5|TRBV19
CASRGVGGLGNQPQHF
>TRBD2|NA|TRBJ2-7|TRBV2
CASSEGTSGIWQYF
>TRBD2|NA|TRBJ2-3|TRBV15
CATSKFRLGLAGGRSTDTQYF
>TRBD1|NA|TRBJ2-3|TRBV10-3
CAISPTGNGMDTQYF
>NA|NA|TRBJ1-4|TRBV28
CASSSGFNEKLFF
>NA|NA|TRBJ2-2|TRBV7-7
CASSSTPGLANTGELFF
>NA|NA|TRBJ2-3|TRBV11-2
CASSLGNGVTDTQYF
>NA|NA|TRBJ1-5|TRBV28
CASSLPTQDGSNQPQHF
>NA|NA|TRBJ1-3|TRBV19
CASRQASGNTIYF
>NA|NA|TRBJ2-1|TRBV6-1
CASSERLRNDEQFF
>NA|NA|TRBJ1-2|TRBV30
CAWKSSGDGYTF
>NA|NA|TRBJ1-5|TRBV28
CATLGGDTRRSNQPQHF
>NA|NA|TRBJ1-5|TRBV2
CASSESGNQPQHF
>NA|NA|TRBJ2-7|TRBV7-8
CASSLSRRTYEQYF
>NA|NA|TRBJ1-6|TRBV7-9
CASSLAIGNSPLHF
>TRBD2|NA|TRBJ2-1|TRBV5-1
CASMGTSSYNEQFF
>NA|NA|TRBJ2-3|TRBV10-1
CASSERTVRDTQYF
>TRBD2|NA|TRBJ2-7|TRBV11-2
CASSFRIAGGVDEQYF
>NA|NA|TRBJ1-4|TRBV19
CASSIGQGNEKLFF
>TRBD2|NA|TRBJ2-7|TRBV4-1
CASSQVGSGTYEQYF
>NA|NA|TRBJ1-6|TRBV25-1
CASSDAGLSSSPLHF